The text below deals with one TCR beta chain. The target antigen is unknown. Per germline, CDR1 SGHDT and CDR2 YYEEEE. The CDR3 loop spans 13 amino acids. Trimming pared 4 bases from V and 5 bases from J, leaving 12 bases between. The data originate from a study of T-cell reconstitution after alpha-beta-depleted transplantation in children. It was with unique molecular identifiers that the TCRbeta library was prepared. In TCRdb, the PCR reads were re-called with MiXCR into one record per CDR3 protein. The sample lists about 200,000 distinct CDR3 sequences, roughly 7.1% occurring once. Overall study results and limits: Several patients had high TCRbeta diversity at day 60; it came from surviving recipient T cells and thymic progenitors. At one year after transplant, newly produced T cells mostly accounted for T-cell counts and diversity. About two months after transplant, alpha-beta T cells reportedly came from several hundred expanded graft clones.

This TCR was recovered from a boy under 10 years old with acute lymphoblastic leukemia, due to receive a stem cell transplant. This sequence joins TRBV5-6 and TRBJ1-1, with D uncertain. Sequenced here: PBMCs, sampled before TCRalphabeta/CD19-depleted stem cell transplant. This CDR3 reads CASSPEPSTEAFF. The CDR3 DNA reads as TGTGCCAGCAGCCCGGAGCCGAGTACTGAAGCTTTCTTT.